The subject of this entry is one T cell receptor beta chain. The clone's antigen remains unknown. Per-base quality was not reported, and no clone a single base away is much larger than it. The CDR3 runs 12 amino acids, cysteine and phenylalanine included. Only the CDR3 region is kept as DNA, spanning 36 bases read in frame from base 1. The trim is 7 bases for V and 0 bases for J, with a gap of 7 bases between the germline ends. CDR1 and CDR2 were assigned from the germline V gene as MNHEY and SVGEGT. RNA was extracted with the RNeasy kit and roughly 0.45 to 1 ug was reverse transcribed using random hexamers. TCR beta CDR3 regions were amplified with the immunoSEQ multiplex PCR assay covering 54 Vbeta and 13 Jbeta segments. PCR amplification bias was corrected by using a synthetic template baseline for primer optimization and computational correction. The source study handled its data this way. Reads were assigned to V, D and J genes according to IMGT and analyzed in immunoSEQ Analyzer, with only productive sequences retained. Clonality was computed as one minus Shannon entropy normalized by log2 of the number of productive unique sequences. For each patient and control, public and private clones were evaluated within the 100 most prevalent clones. Susac-specific clones were defined as absent from healthy and MS cohorts, around 1,000 published viral clones and other ImmuneACCESS disease sequences. The public reads were quality trimmed at Q25 with fastp and then assembled into clones with MiXCR by TCRdb, keeping productive beta chains. Rows matching on CDR3 protein sequence are summarized as one entry with the most common DNA and genes. These V and J calls are TCRdb output, not the study's own analysis. Within this sample are approximately 170,000 distinct CDR3 sequences, with just over 90% of them counted one time only. The leading ten clones occupy about 0.073% of the sample.

These data come from a study of CD8 T cells in Susac syndrome (dated by TCRdb to the late 2010s). The study in broad terms: Repertoire sequencing was used to test whether CD8+ T cell activation and differentiation in Susac syndrome was antigen driven.

The paper's findings and limits, for the study overall: The study acknowledged that relatively few individuals were included in the TCR sequencing and HLA analysis.

High-throughput TCR beta sequencing profiled peripheral blood CD8+ and CD4+ T cells from healthy donors, Susac syndrome patients and multiple sclerosis patients. Healthy donors were age- and sex-matched controls. Bulk CD8+ and CD4+ T cells were purified magnetically by negative isolation, whereas CD8+ TEMRA cells were enriched by FACS. Blood was drawn into EDTA tubes, processed within 24 hours, and PBMCs were isolated by density gradient centrifugation. PBMCs intended for TCR sequencing were frozen in liquid nitrogen and were later thawed in a 37 degrees C water bath. Purity of sorted or isolated CD4+, CD8+ and CD8+ TEMRA cells was at least 90%.

The sequencing input was CD4+ T cells from PBMCs. This receptor was identified in a human donor in good health. This sequence uses TRBV6-2 or TRBV6-3 and TRBJ2-7; TRBD2 is a possible D gene, resting on 5 matching bases. In nucleotide form, the sequence is TGTGCCAGCAAACGGGACTCCTACGAGCAGTACTTC. It translates to CASKRDSYEQYF.